Following are 20 T cell receptor beta chains from one sample sequenced in a study of molecular identifiers for immune sequencing clone quantification. TCRdb reprocessed the PCR reads via MiXCR and lists one record per CDR3 protein. The sample has about half a million distinct CDR3 sequences; roughly 26% are singletons. What was sequenced was naive CD8+ T cells from blood, with Jurkat cell RNA spiked in. Subset reported: FACS-sorted CD8+CD4-CCR7+CD45RA+ naive T cells. The receptors stem from a human donor in good health. Some libraries in this study had Jurkat cell RNA spiked in.

Ten or more counts support this clonotype. V gene TRBV7-8 combines with J gene TRBJ1-1; 8 nucleotides align to TRBD1. The germline V gene has CDR1 SGHVS and CDR2 FQNEAQ. V dropped 3 bases and J dropped 4; count of bases not matched to a gene: 16. The CDR3 contains 18 residues. The CDR3 nucleotides read TGTGCCAGCAGCTTCTTAAGACAGGGGAGAGGGTCGGGCACTGAAGCTTTCTTT. Protein sequence: CASSFLRQGRGSGTEAFF. Filled out from reference TRBV7-8 and TRBJ1-1, the complete variable domain reads GAGVSQSPRYKVAKRGQDVALRCDPISGHVSLFWYQQALGQGPEFLTYFQNEAQLDKSGLPSDRFFAERPEGSVSTLKIQRTQQEDSAVYLCASSFLRQGRGSGTEAFFGQGTRLTVV.

This chain joins TRBV12-3 or TRBV12-4 and TRBJ2-5; D is possibly TRBD2 (6 bases). CDR3 length: 14 residues. The V gene lost 6 bases and the J gene lost 7 bases, with 18 bases spanning the gap. For the CDR3, the DNA is TGTGCCAGCAGAAAAGAACCGGGAGAAGCGACCCAGTACTTC. It encodes CASRKEPGEATQYF.

The chain has TRBV20-1 and TRBJ1-2; 9 bases agree with TRBD1. The CDR3 contains 13 residues. Germline loops: CDR1 DFQATT, CDR2 SNEGSKA (reference sequence). The junction had 7 bases not matched to a gene; V was cut back by 5 bases and J by 6 bases. DNA for the CDR3: TGCAGTGCTCCTACAGGGGGCGTAGATGGCTACACCTTC. Its protein is CSAPTGGVDGYTF.

The chain recombines TRBV19 with TRBJ2-1, with 10 bases aligning to TRBD1. Germline CDR1 LNHDA, CDR2 SQIVND (reference sequence). The CDR3 length is 13 residues. With V trimmed by 8 bases and J by 6 bases, 4 bases remained unmatched. The CDR3 here is CASLRTGGNEQFF. DNA of the CDR3: TGTGCCAGTCTAAGGACAGGGGGCAATGAGCAGTTCTTC.

Only a few counts were recorded for this clonotype. This rearrangement joins TRBV14 to TRBJ1-6, with D hard to call. Trimming removed 1 base from V and 0 bases from J, with 10 bases in between. Looked up from germline, CDR1 is SGHDN and CDR2 is FVKESK. This CDR3 is built from 17 residues. The CDR3 here is CASSQVVGSSYNSPLHF. CDR3 DNA: TGTGCCAGCAGCCAAGTAGTGGGGAGCTCCTATAATTCACCCCTCCACTTT. Variable domain in full (rest from reference TRBV14 and TRBJ1-6): EAGVTQFPSHSVIEKGQTVTLRCDPISGHDNLYWYRRVMGKEIKFLLHFVKESKQDESGMPNNRFLAERTGGTYSTLKVQPAELEDSGVYFCASSQVVGSSYNSPLHFGNGTRLTVT.

This clonotype was observed at least ten times. The chain couples TRBV7-2 to TRBJ2-3; 11 bases line up with TRBD2. The junction had 8 bases not matched to a gene; V was cut back by 3 bases and J by 6 bases. This CDR3 region has 16 residues. Germline loops: CDR1 SGHTA, CDR2 FQGNSA. CDR3 nucleotides: TGTGCCAGCAGCTTTTTTAGCGGGAGGGCCGGTGATACGCAGTATTTT. As protein: CASSFFSGRAGDTQYF.

There are a few counts of this clonotype. This chain links TRBV10-3 with TRBJ2-7, with TRBD2 as a possible D gene (6 bases). This CDR3 spans 14 amino acids. The germline gives CDR1 ENHRY, CDR2 SYGVKD. Trimming removed 5 bases at V and 3 bases at J, with 14 bases between. The CDR3 DNA reads TGTGCCATCAGTATGTCGGGAGTTGGCTACGAGCAGTACTTC. Translating gives CAISMSGVGYEQYF.

This chain uses TRBV6-2 or TRBV6-3 with TRBJ1-1; perhaps TRBD1 as D (5 bases). Germline V gene sequence: CDR1 MNHEY, CDR2 SVGEGT. CDR3 length: 14 residues. V was trimmed by 2 bases and J by 0 bases, leaving 7 bases between them. CDR3 DNA sequence: TGTGCCAGCAGTTACGGGGCGATGAACACTGAAGCTTTCTTT. Translating it yields CASSYGAMNTEAFF.

This clonotype appeared a few times. This chain uses TRBV20-1 with TRBJ2-5; TRBD1 or TRBD2 may be the D gene (5 bases each). The V end lost 0 bases, the J end lost 4 bases, and 12 bases lay between the germline ends. The CDR3 has 14 amino acids. CDR1 and CDR2 (germline): DFQATT, SNEGSKA (reference sequence). Here the CDR3 DNA reads TGCAGTGCTAGAGATCCCCGAGGGGCAGAGACCCAGTACTTC. Residues: CSARDPRGAETQYF.

This clonotype was picked up a small number of times. The chain combines TRBV4-3 with TRBJ2-7; no reliable D call. This CDR3 region has 14 residues. V was clipped by 1 base and J by 1 base, with 8 bases between them. From germline, CDR1 is LGHNA and CDR2 YSLEER. The CDR3 nucleotides read TGCGCCAGCAGCCAAGTGCTGGGATCCTACGAGCAGTACTTC. Its protein is CASSQVLGSYEQYF.

This clonotype has only a few counts. The V and J genes are TRBV6-2 or TRBV6-3 and TRBJ1-1, with a possible D match to TRBD1 (5 bases). V gave up 7 bases and J gave up 1 base, with 19 bases separating them. Per the germline V gene, CDR1 is MNHEY and CDR2 is SVGEGT. The CDR3 has 16 residues. The CDR3 nucleotides read TGTGCCAGCAACGACGAAGGGGTGCGAGAGAACACTGAAGCTTTCTTT. Encoded protein: CASNDEGVRENTEAFF.

About this clonotype itself: One junction end does not reproduce the germline sequence, and a read error may be involved. The chain's CDR3 is CASSFPTGPIPHEQLF. Written as DNA, the CDR3 is TGTGCCAGCAGCTTTCCCACAGGGCCTATCCCCCATGAGCAGCTCTTC. The V gene is TRBV5-6, the J gene TRBJ2-1; tentative D call: TRBD1 (6 bases). Germline V CDR1 and CDR2: SGHDT, YYEEEE. The CDR3 runs 16 residues.

About this clonotype: A much larger clone lies a single base off, so this may be a read error. The chain recombines TRBV6-5 with TRBJ2-2; D unclear. In germline, CDR1 is MNHEY, CDR2 SVGAGI. The CDR3 sequence is 14 residues long. Trimming pared 5 bases from V and 1 base from J, leaving 8 bases between. The CDR3 nucleotides read TGTGCCAGCAGTCACTTGGTGAACACCGGGGAGCTGTTTTTT. This translates into CASSHLVNTGELFF.

In this sample, this clonotype turned up many times. V is TRBV7-9 and J is TRBJ1-1; D not resolved. V was clipped by 2 bases and J by 3 bases, with 7 bases between them. CDR1 is SEHNR, CDR2 FQNEAQ, per germline (reference sequence). The CDR3 runs to 13 residues. CDR3 DNA: TGTGCCAGCAGCTTAAGAGTTGACACTGAAGCTTTCTTT. This translates into CASSLRVDTEAFF.

This rearrangement joins TRBV25-1 to TRBJ2-7, with 11 bases matching TRBD2. This CDR3 has 16 residues. Germline V gene lookup returns CDR1 MGHDK and CDR2 SYGVNS. Losses at the gene ends were 6 bases for V and 4 bases for J; bases not matched to a gene: 11. The CDR3 bases are TGTGCCAGCAGGGGGGGGGGACTAGCGGAATATTACGAGCAGTACTTC. It encodes CASRGGGLAEYYEQYF.

This clonotype was seen at least ten times. J is TRBJ2-3 and V is TRBV5-4; D unresolved. The CDR3 covers 13 residues. CDR1 is SGHNT, CDR2 YYREEE, per germline (reference sequence). V was shortened by 6 bases and J by 0 bases, with 8 bases between the two germline ends. This CDR3 is CASMAPSTDTQYF. The CDR3 nucleotides are TGTGCCAGCATGGCTCCGAGCACAGATACGCAGTATTTT.

Details on this clonotype: One base away lies a much larger clone, so this may be a sequencing read error. This chain joins TRBV7-9 and TRBJ2-5, with a weak D call TRBD1 (6 bases). Germline V CDR1 and CDR2: SEHNR, FQNEAQ (reference sequence). The CDR3 has 14 amino acids. The CDR3, as DNA: TGTGCCAGCAGCACAAGGGGGATCGGAGAGACCCCGTACTTC. Encoded protein: CASSTRGIGETPYF.

This chain connects TRBV20-1 to TRBJ2-3; a possible D gene is TRBD2 (5 bases). Trimming removed 3 bases from V and 0 bases from J, with 16 bases in between. Germline V CDR1 and CDR2: DFQATT, SNEGSKA (reference sequence). The CDR3 is made up of 16 amino acids. CDR3 in amino acids: CSASGGPGTSTDTQYF. The CDR3 DNA reads as TGCAGTGCTAGTGGCGGCCCGGGAACTAGCACAGATACGCAGTATTTT.

This clonotype was picked up many times. This chain joins TRBV19 and TRBJ2-7, with D perhaps TRBD1 (6 bases). V lost 4 bases to trimming and J lost 5 bases, with 12 bases between them. The germline V gene has CDR1 LNHDA and CDR2 SQIVND (reference sequence). This CDR3 comprises 13 residues. Written as DNA, the CDR3 is TGTGCCAGTAGTACTCGGACAGTGGACGAGCAGTACTTC. Its translation: CASSTRTVDEQYF.

J is TRBJ2-2 and V is TRBV5-3, with D maybe TRBD2 (6 bases). TRBV5-3 is an open reading frame whose function is uncertain. The CDR3 is 15 residues long. Trimming took off 8 bases at V and 4 bases at J, with 18 bases between the two ends. The CDR3 bases are TGTGCCAGCAGCAACCTCGGGGGTTCCACCGGGGAGCTGTTTTTT. It specifies CASSNLGGSTGELFF.